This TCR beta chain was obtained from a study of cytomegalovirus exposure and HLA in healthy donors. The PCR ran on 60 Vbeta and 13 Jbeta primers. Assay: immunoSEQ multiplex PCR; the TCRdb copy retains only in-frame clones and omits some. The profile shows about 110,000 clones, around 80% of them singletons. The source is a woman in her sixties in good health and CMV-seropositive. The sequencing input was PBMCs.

DNA of the CDR3: TGTGCCAGCAGTGAAACTAGCGGGAGACGGTCGGGAAACATTCAGTACTTC. Translation: CASSETSGRRSGNIQYF. The chain combines TRBV2 with TRBJ2-4, with 11 nucleotides matching TRBD2. This CDR3 is 17 amino acids long. The V segment lost 2 bases and the J segment 6 bases; nucleotides outside the gene matches: 9. CDR1 and CDR2 (germline): SNHLY, FYNNEI.